This T cell receptor beta chain stems from a study of blood T cells in healthy people across ages. General study results and limits: Observed TCR beta diversity showed a strong correlation with the percentage of naive T cells as measured by flow cytometry. Older age coincided with a roughly linear decline in TCR beta diversity per million T cells.

Together with a sample-barcoded 5' primer, a J-beta primer mix was included in a second PCR lasting about 6 to 11 cycles. A minimum of 2.5 million CDR3-containing paired-end reads was obtained for each sample. TCRdb itself ran the 5' RACE reads through MiXCR, one entry per CDR3 protein. The sample lists approximately 1,700,000 distinct CDR3 sequences, around 40% occurring once. The sample, approximately 10 milliliters of peripheral blood, was drawn from each donor. Worth noting for this clonotype: What it binds is not known.

Germline values: CDR1 MRHNA, CDR2 SNTAGT. J gave up 4 bases and V 7 bases, and 7 bases lay outside the gene matches. CDR3 length: 14 residues. This chain connects TRBV6-4 to TRBJ2-1; 7 positions match TRBD2. The receptor's source is a human donor in good health. The sequencing sample was made of blood. The CDR3 region is CASNPSGGYNEQFF. The CDR3 DNA reads as TGTGCCAGCAATCCGTCCGGGGGGTACAATGAGCAGTTCTTC.